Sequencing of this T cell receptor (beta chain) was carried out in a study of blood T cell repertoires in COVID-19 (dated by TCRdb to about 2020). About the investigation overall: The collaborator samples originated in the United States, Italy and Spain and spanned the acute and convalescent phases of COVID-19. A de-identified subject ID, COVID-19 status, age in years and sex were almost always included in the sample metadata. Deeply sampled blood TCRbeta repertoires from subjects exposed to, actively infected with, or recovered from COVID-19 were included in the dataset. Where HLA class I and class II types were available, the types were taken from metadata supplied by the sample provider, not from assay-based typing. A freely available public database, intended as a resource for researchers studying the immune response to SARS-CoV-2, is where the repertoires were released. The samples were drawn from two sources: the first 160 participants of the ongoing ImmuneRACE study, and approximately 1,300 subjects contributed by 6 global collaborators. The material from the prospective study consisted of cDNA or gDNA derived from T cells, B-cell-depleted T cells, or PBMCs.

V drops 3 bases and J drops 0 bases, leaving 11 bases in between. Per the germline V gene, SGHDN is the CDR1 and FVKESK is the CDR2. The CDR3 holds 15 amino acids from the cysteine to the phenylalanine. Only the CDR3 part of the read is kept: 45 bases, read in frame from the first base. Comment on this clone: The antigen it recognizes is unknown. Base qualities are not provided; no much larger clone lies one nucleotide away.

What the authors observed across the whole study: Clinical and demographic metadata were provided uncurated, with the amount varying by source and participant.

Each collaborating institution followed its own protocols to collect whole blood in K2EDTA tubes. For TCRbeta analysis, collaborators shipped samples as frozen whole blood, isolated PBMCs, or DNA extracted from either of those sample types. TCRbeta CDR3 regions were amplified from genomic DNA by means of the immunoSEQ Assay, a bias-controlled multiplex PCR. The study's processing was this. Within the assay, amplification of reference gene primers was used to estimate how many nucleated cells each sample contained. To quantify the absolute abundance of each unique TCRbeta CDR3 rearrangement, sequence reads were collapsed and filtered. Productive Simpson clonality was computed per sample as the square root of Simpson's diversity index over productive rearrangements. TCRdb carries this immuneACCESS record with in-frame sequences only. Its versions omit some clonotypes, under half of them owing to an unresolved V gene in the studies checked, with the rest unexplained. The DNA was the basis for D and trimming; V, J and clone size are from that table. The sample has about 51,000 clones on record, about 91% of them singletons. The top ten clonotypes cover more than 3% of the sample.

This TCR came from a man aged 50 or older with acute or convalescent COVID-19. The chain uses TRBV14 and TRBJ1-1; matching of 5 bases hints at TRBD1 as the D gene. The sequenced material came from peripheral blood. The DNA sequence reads TGTGCCAGCAGCCACCCAGGGTCGATGAACACTGAAGCTTTCTTT. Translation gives CASSHPGSMNTEAFF.